This T cell receptor (beta chain) was profiled in a study of identical twins. Each cDNA held unique molecular identifiers, and template switching gave it a universal primer site. TCRdb reprocessed the 5' RACE reads via MiXCR and lists one record per CDR3 protein. The sample shows around 250,000 distinct CDR3 sequences, roughly 13% of them seen only once. The study, taken as a whole, reports: With abundant cord blood beta clonotypes, insertions were fewer; memory repertoires showed no such pattern. For zero-insertion analyses, partial confounding could come from invariant MAIT and iNKT cells.

Concerning this clonotype: Its antigen is currently unknown.

This sample was shared with a second study, whose subject was yellow fever vaccine responses in identical twins. As that study records: A vaccine T cell response that seemed partly convergent and partly personalized was reported in twins.

Sequenced sample: memory (CD45RO+) T cells sorted from blood. The TCR originated in a woman between 18 and 29 years old in good health.

In DNA form, the CDR3 reads TGTGCCAGCAGCTTACAGGGGGCCACCGGGGAGCTGTTTTTT. Amino acid sequence: CASSLQGATGELFF. V is TRBV7-3 and J is TRBJ2-2; TRBD1 matches 8 bases. Trimming took 2 bases from V and 4 from J; bases not matched to a gene: 0. The V gene's germline CDR1 is SGHTA and CDR2 FQGTGA. The CDR3 spans 14 residues.